This TCR beta chain was captured by sequencing in a study of shared clonotypes between healthy human individuals. CDR1 and CDR2 from the germline V gene are SGDLS and YYNGEE. V shed 6 bases, J shed 8 bases, and the junction held 10 bases outside the gene matches. The length of the CDR3 is 15 residues. Every immunoSEQ plate was one replicate of a subset's evenly spread DNA. Unsorted PBMC contributed 250 to 350 ng DNA, approximately 30,000 T cell genomes, to each replicate PCR. The protocol was immunoSEQ multiplex PCR, while the TCRdb copy is restricted to in-frame clones and leaves out a portion. The table records nearly 500,000 clones, 70% to 80% of them present only once.

This TCR came from a woman in her thirties or forties in good health. Some clones in this sample may be carry-over from other donors' samples. Sequenced sample: PBMCs. This chain uses TRBV9 with TRBJ1-4; 10 bases fit TRBD1. In nucleotides, the CDR3 is TGTGCCAGCACCCCAGGGGGACAGGGGAGGGAAAAACTGTTTTTT. It translates to CASTPGGQGREKLFF.